A single sample gave rise to the 26 T cell receptor beta chains below, sequenced in a study of shared clonotypes between healthy human individuals. The assay was immunoSEQ multiplex PCR, and TCRdb's table has in-frame clones only and misses some. The table records just over 2,000,000 clones, roughly 96% of them present only once. Input material: naive CD4+ T cells sorted from blood. Regarding subset: CD45RA+ positively selected. These receptors originate from a man younger than 30 in good health.

Regarding this clone: It may be a read error: a sequence one base away is much more abundant. The chain employs TRBV5-1 and TRBJ2-5; a weak D match, TRBD2 (6 bases). Looked up from germline, CDR1 is SGHRS and CDR2 is YFSETQ. There are 13 residues in the CDR3. Between the trimmed V and J ends, which lost 5 bases and 0 bases, there was a span of 8 bases. Here the CDR3 DNA reads TGCGCCAGCAGACGGGGGTACCAAGAGACCCAGTACTTC. Translation: CASRRGYQETQYF.

The chain recombines TRBV10-1 with TRBJ1-2; D is undetermined. Trimming removed 6 bases from V and 0 bases from J, with 14 bases in between. Germline V gene lookup returns CDR1 WNHNN and CDR2 SYGVQD (reference sequence). CDR3 length: 15 residues. The CDR3 nucleotides are TGCGCCAGCAGCCCGATGGTTGACCCTAACTATGGCTACACCTTC. The encoded protein is CASSPMVDPNYGYTF.

A remark on this clone: A much bigger clone sits one base away, suggesting this may be a read error. In this CDR3 the conserved last residue, phenylalanine or tryptophan, is missing, so a read error is likely. This chain joins TRBV14 and TRBJ1-2, with D possibly matching TRBD1 (5 bases). The CDR3 covers 13 residues. Germline V CDR1 and CDR2: SGHDN, FVKESK. Trimming removed 4 bases at V and 4 bases at J, with 10 bases between. The chain's CDR3 is CASSLSQGYGYTL. CDR3 nucleotide sequence: TGTGCCAGCAGCCTCTCCCAGGGCTATGGCTACACCCTC.

The chain couples TRBV5-4 to TRBJ1-2; no reliable D call. The CDR3 contains 15 residues. CDR1 and CDR2 from the germline V gene are SGHNT and YYREEE (reference sequence). V lost 3 bases and J 0 bases, leaving 12 bases between the germline ends. The DNA for the CDR3 is TGTGCCAGCAGCTCCCAGACGACTTCTAACTATGGCTACACCTTC. This translates into CASSSQTTSNYGYTF.

The genes are TRBV7-2 and TRBJ2-3; maybe TRBD2 (6 bases). Trimming shortened V by 3 bases and J by 5 bases, and 12 bases separated the two germline ends. There are 14 residues in the CDR3. Germline V gene sequence: CDR1 SGHTA, CDR2 FQGNSA. As DNA, the CDR3 is TGTGCCAGCAGCTTCGGGAGCCGGGGAGATACGCAGTATTTT. It encodes CASSFGSRGDTQYF.

The rearrangement uses TRBV6-1 and TRBJ2-5; no reliable D call. V was trimmed by 6 bases and J by 5 bases, leaving 19 bases between them. The CDR3 runs 15 residues. From germline, CDR1 is MNHNS and CDR2 SASEGT. This CDR3 is CASRKSHANWETQYF. CDR3 DNA sequence: TGTGCCAGCAGGAAGTCTCACGCTAATTGGGAGACCCAGTACTTC.

Here the CDR3 reads CAWTPTGVNTEAFF. CDR3 DNA: TGTGCCTGGACCCCGACAGGGGTGAACACTGAAGCTTTCTTT. This chain joins TRBV30 and TRBJ1-1, with TRBD1 matching over 8 bases. Germline V lookup: CDR1 GTSNPN, CDR2 SVGIG (reference sequence). V lost 4 bases to trimming and J lost 0 bases; unmatched junction nucleotides: 4. The CDR3 has 14 amino acids.

The chain links TRBV19 to TRBJ1-1; maybe TRBD1 (5 bases). The CDR3 is made up of 18 amino acids. The V end was cut by 3 bases, the J end by 4 bases, with 24 bases between. CDR1 and CDR2 (germline): LNHDA, SQIVND (reference sequence). The CDR3: CASSIPVGMGRESTEAFF. In nucleotides, the CDR3 is TGTGCCAGTAGTATCCCCGTTGGAATGGGCAGGGAGAGCACTGAAGCTTTCTTT.

The V gene is TRBV12-1, the J gene TRBJ2-7; the listed D gene, TRBD1, was not tested against the DNA. TRBV12-1 is a listed pseudogene. The CDR3 is made up of 15 amino acids. The CDR3 loop reads CASSPPTENSYEQYF. CDR3 coding DNA: TGTGCCAGCAGCCCACCGACAGAGAACTCCTACGAGCAGTACTTC.

V usage is TRBV9 and J usage is TRBJ2-1; TRBD2 matches 10 bases. There are 17 residues in the CDR3. The germline V gene has CDR1 SGDLS and CDR2 YYNGEE. V dropped 4 bases and J dropped 4; count of bases not matched to a gene: 11. CDR3 nucleotide sequence: TGTGCCAGCAGCCCTAGATCGGGGACTAGCGCATACAATGAGCAGTTCTTC. This codes for CASSPRSGTSAYNEQFF.

The chain couples TRBV5-1 to TRBJ1-2, with D hard to call. Trimming took off 0 bases at V and 4 bases at J, with 7 bases between the two ends. Germline V CDR1 and CDR2: SGHRS, YFSETQ. The CDR3 runs to 13 residues. The CDR3 DNA reads TGCGCCAGCAGCTTGGCCCCGTTCTATGGCTACACCTTC. This sequence encodes CASSLAPFYGYTF.

V is TRBV10-3 and J is TRBJ2-4, with D possibly TRBD2 on 5 matching bases. The germline gives CDR1 ENHRY, CDR2 SYGVKD. This CDR3 contains 15 residues. V was shortened by 2 bases and J by 1 base, with 9 bases between the two germline ends. The CDR3, as DNA: TGTGCCATCAGTGAGGTGGGAGAGGCCAAAAACATTCAGTACTTC. Protein: CAISEVGEAKNIQYF.

The genes are TRBV14 and TRBJ1-2; TRBD1 matches 10 bases. The V segment lost 5 bases and the J segment 8 bases; nucleotides outside the gene matches: 5. CDR3 length equals 13 residues. Germline V gene lookup returns CDR1 SGHDN and CDR2 FVKESK. In DNA form, the CDR3 reads TGTGCCAGCAGCAGACAGGGGGCCGAAGGCTACACCTTC. Its protein is CASSRQGAEGYTF.

In regard to this clone: This specimen includes other DNA sequences encoding the same CDR3. V usage is TRBV11-3 and J usage is TRBJ1-2; D is possibly TRBD1 (6 bases). The V end lost 3 bases, the J end lost 7 bases, and 15 bases lay between the germline ends. The CDR3 length is 14 residues. Germline CDR1 reads SGHNT; CDR2 reads YENEEA. Here the CDR3 reads CASSLDQGGSGYTF. The CDR3 DNA follows: TGTGCCAGCAGCTTGGACCAAGGGGGTTCTGGCTACACCTTC.

In this sample, this clone turned up once. This chain uses TRBV5-4 with TRBJ2-7, with D unclear. Trimming pared 5 bases from V and 0 bases from J, leaving 15 bases between. The V gene's germline CDR1 is SGHNT and CDR2 YYREEE (reference sequence). This CDR3 is 15 amino acids long. The CDR3 region has the DNA TGTGCCAGCAGAAGGTCGGCGGAGAGCTCCTACGAGCAGTACTTC. Translation: CASRRSAESSYEQYF.

The chain couples TRBV6-1 to TRBJ1-4; D perhaps matches TRBD1 (5 bases). CDR3 size: 13 residues. V was clipped by 4 bases and J by 8 bases, with 11 bases between them. Germline-derived CDR1 and CDR2 are MNHNS and SASEGT. The CDR3 DNA follows: TGTGCCAGCAGTGTGCAGGGTGTGGAAAAACTGTTTTTT. Amino acids: CASSVQGVEKLFF.

The chain has TRBV2 and TRBJ2-7, with no clear D. Germline CDR1 SNHLY, CDR2 FYNNEI. The length of the CDR3 is 13 residues. The ends were cut back, 5 bases at V and 0 bases at J, with 8 bases in the middle. Here the CDR3 reads CASSWTASYEQYF. CDR3 DNA sequence: TGTGCCAGCAGTTGGACGGCCTCCTACGAGCAGTACTTC.

J is TRBJ2-5 and V is TRBV25-1; 8 bases align to TRBD1. CDR1 is MGHDK and CDR2 is SYGVNS in the germline V gene. V shed 1 base, J shed 5 bases, and the junction held 9 bases outside the gene matches. The CDR3 has 16 amino acids. The CDR3 bases are TGTGCCAGCAGTGAATCCGGGACAGGAGCGTTTGAGACCCAGTACTTC. Its protein is CASSESGTGAFETQYF.

The chain is built from TRBV9 and TRBJ2-1; unclear D gene. The V end was cut by 0 bases, the J end by 10 bases, with 17 bases between. This CDR3 has 15 amino acids. Germline V gives CDR1 SGDLS, CDR2 YYNGEE. The CDR3 sequence: CASSVGRQAQSEQFF. The CDR3 bases are TGTGCCAGCAGCGTAGGACGGCAGGCCCAGTCGGAGCAGTTCTTC. Based on the CDR3 plus reference TRBV9 and TRBJ2-1, the full variable domain is DSGVTQTPKHLITATGQRVTLRCSPRSGDLSVYWYQQSLDQGLQFLIQYYNGEERAKGNILERFSAQQFPDLHSELNLSSLELGDSALYFCASSVGRQAQSEQFFGPGTRLTVL.

V is TRBV4-1 and J is TRBJ2-3, with TRBD1 matching 7 bases. This CDR3 has 18 residues. The V gene's germline CDR1 is MGHRA and CDR2 YSYEKL. V gave up 1 base and J gave up 3 bases; unmatched junction bases: 13. As DNA, the CDR3 is TGCGCCAGCAGCCAAGGCGTATTTAGGGGGCGGAGGACAGATACGCAGTATTTT. Translated: CASSQGVFRGRRTDTQYF.

This clone appeared a single time. The rearrangement joins TRBV5-4 to TRBJ2-2; 7 nucleotides align to TRBD2. CDR1 is SGHNT and CDR2 is YYREEE in the germline V gene (reference sequence). After removal of 4 bases from V and 3 bases from J, the junction contained 9 bases not matched to a gene. The CDR3 loop spans 16 amino acids. CDR3 coding DNA: TGTGCCAGCAGCCCGGCCAGGCTAGCGGACACCGGGGAGCTGTTTTTT. Translated, it gives CASSPARLADTGELFF. Full variable domain (remainder filled in from reference TRBV5-4 and TRBJ2-2): ETGVTQSPTHLIKTRGQQVTLRCSSQSGHNTVSWYQQALGQGPQFIFQYYREEENGRGNFPPRFSGLQFPNYSSELNVNALELDDSALYLCASSPARLADTGELFFGEGSRLTVL.

V is TRBV6-5 and J is TRBJ1-4; perhaps TRBD1 as D (6 bases). CDR1 and CDR2 (germline): MNHEY, SVGAGI. The CDR3 loop spans 15 amino acids. Trimming removed 4 bases from V and 8 bases from J, with 17 bases in between. The CDR3 region has the DNA TGTGCCAGCAGTTCGGCCAGGGGAGGGATCGAAAAACTGTTTTTT. The encoded protein is CASSSARGGIEKLFF.

The J gene is TRBJ1-5, the V gene TRBV18, with D possibly being TRBD1 (6 bases). Looked up from germline, CDR1 is KGHSH and CDR2 is LQKENI. There are 14 residues in the CDR3. Trimming shortened V by 4 bases and J by 6 bases, and 13 bases separated the two germline ends. The CDR3 loop is CASSRGQSGQPQHF. The CDR3 DNA sequence: TGTGCCAGCTCACGCGGACAGTCCGGTCAGCCCCAGCATTTT.

The J gene is TRBJ1-1, the V gene TRBV7-9; no definite D call. Looked up from germline, CDR1 is SEHNR and CDR2 is FQNEAQ (reference sequence). The CDR3 contains 11 residues. V was trimmed by 2 bases and J by 8 bases, leaving 6 bases between them. The CDR3: CASSLFFEAFF. CDR3 DNA: TGTGCCAGCAGCTTATTTTTCGAAGCTTTCTTT.

This chain uses TRBV11-2 with TRBJ2-7; 7 nucleotides match TRBD1. Germline V gives CDR1 SGHAT, CDR2 FQNNGV. This CDR3 spans 18 amino acids. J gave up 0 bases and V 1 base, and 12 bases lay outside the gene matches. The CDR3 nucleotides read TGTGCCAGCAGCTTAGGAGGGGCCAGGGGGAAGGGCTCCTACGAGCAGTACTTC. Its protein is CASSLGGARGKGSYEQYF.

The chain has TRBV7-2 and TRBJ1-1; D gene unclear. CDR1 is SGHTA and CDR2 is FQGNSA in the germline V gene. V was clipped by 3 bases and J by 6 bases, with 11 bases between them. This CDR3 is built from 13 residues. CDR3 protein: CASSFPEMAEAFF. CDR3 bases: TGTGCCAGCAGCTTCCCCGAGATGGCTGAAGCTTTCTTT.